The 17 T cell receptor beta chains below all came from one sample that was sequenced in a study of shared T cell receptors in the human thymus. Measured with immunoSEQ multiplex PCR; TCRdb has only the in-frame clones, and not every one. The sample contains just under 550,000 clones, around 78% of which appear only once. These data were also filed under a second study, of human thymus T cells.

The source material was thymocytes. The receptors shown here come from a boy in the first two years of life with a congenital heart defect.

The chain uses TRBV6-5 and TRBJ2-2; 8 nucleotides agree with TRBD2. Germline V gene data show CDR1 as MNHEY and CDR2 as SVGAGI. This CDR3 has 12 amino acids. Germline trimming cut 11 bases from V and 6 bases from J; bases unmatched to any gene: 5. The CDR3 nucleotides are TGTGCCTCGGGGGGGGATGCCGGGGAGCTGTTTTTT. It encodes CASGGDAGELFF.

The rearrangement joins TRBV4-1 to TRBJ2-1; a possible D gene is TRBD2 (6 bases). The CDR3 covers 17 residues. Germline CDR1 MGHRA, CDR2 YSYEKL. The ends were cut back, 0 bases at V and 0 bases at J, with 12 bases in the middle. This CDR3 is CASSQEGTAGSYNEQFF. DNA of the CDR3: TGCGCCAGCAGCCAAGAAGGTACAGCGGGCTCCTACAATGAGCAGTTCTTC.

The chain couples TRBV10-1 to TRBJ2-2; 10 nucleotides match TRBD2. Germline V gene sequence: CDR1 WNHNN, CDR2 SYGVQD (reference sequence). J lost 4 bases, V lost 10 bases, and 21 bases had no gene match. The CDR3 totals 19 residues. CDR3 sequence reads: CATYFSRLAGVAGTGELFF. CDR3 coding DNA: TGCGCCACCTATTTTAGTAGGCTAGCGGGGGTTGCGGGCACCGGGGAGCTGTTTTTT.

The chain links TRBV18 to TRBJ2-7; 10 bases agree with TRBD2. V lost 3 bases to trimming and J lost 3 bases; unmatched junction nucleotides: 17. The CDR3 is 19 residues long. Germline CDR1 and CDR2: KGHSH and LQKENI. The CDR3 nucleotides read TGTGCCAGCTCACCGGGGGGCAGGGTCACTAGCGGGGCTGACTACGAGCAGTACTTC. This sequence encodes CASSPGGRVTSGADYEQYF. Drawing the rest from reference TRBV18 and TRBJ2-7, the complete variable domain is NAGVMQNPRHLVRRRGQEARLRCSPMKGHSHVYWYRQLPEEGLKFMVYLQKENIIDESGMPKERFSAEFPKEGPSILRIQQVVRGDSAAYFCASSPGGRVTSGADYEQYFGPGTRLTVT.

Here the CDR3 DNA reads TGCGCCAGCAGCCAGGATGTCGGGAGCTCCTACGAGCAGTACTTC. It specifies CASSQDVGSSYEQYF. V and J are TRBV4-1 and TRBJ2-7; tentatively, D is TRBD2 (6 bases). The length of the CDR3 is 15 residues. V dropped 3 bases and J dropped 0 bases, with 12 bases sitting between them. The germline CDR1 and CDR2 sequences are MGHRA and YSYEKL.

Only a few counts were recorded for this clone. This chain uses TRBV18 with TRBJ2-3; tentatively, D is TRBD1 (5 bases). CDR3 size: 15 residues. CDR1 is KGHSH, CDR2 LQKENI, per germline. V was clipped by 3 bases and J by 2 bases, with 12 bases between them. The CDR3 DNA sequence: TGTGCCAGCTCACCCATCAGGGAACCCACAGATACGCAGTATTTT. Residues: CASSPIREPTDTQYF.

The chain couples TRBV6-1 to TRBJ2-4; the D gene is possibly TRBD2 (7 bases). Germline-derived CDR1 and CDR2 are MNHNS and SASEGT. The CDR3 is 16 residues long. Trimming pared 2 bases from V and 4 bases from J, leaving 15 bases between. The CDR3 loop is CASSERGGWGKNIQYF. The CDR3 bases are TGTGCCAGCAGTGAAAGGGGGGGATGGGGGAAAAACATTCAGTACTTC.

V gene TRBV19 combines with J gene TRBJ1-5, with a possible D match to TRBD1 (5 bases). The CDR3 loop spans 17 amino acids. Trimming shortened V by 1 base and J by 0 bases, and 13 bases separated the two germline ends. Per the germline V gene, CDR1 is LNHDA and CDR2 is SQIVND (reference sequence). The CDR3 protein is CASSIVLGLNSNQPQHF. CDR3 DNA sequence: TGTGCCAGTAGTATAGTTCTGGGGCTCAATAGCAATCAGCCCCAGCATTTT.

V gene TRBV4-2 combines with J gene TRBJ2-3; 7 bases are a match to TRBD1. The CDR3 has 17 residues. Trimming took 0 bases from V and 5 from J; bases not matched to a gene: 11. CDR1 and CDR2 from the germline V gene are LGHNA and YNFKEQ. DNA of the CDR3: TGTGCCAGCAGCCAAGATGGGGAACAGGGGAGAAAAGATACGCAGTATTTT. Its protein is CASSQDGEQGRKDTQYF.

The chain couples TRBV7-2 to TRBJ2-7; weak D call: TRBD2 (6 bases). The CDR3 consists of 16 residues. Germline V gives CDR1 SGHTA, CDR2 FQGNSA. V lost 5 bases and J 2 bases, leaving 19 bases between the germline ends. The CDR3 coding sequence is TGTGCCAGCAGCCCCCACCAGGGAGGTTGGGCCTACGAGCAGTACTTC. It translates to CASSPHQGGWAYEQYF.

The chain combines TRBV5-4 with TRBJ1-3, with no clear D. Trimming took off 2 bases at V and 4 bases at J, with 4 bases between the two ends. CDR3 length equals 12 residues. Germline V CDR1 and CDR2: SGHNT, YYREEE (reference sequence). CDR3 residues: CASSLAGNTIYF. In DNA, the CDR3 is TGTGCCAGCAGCTTAGCCGGAAACACCATATATTTT.

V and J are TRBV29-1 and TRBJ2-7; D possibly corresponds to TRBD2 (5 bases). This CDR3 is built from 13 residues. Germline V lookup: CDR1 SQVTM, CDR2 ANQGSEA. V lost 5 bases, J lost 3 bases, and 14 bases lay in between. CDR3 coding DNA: TGCAGCGTTTATCTGGGTAGCGACTACGAGCAGTACTTC. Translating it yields CSVYLGSDYEQYF.

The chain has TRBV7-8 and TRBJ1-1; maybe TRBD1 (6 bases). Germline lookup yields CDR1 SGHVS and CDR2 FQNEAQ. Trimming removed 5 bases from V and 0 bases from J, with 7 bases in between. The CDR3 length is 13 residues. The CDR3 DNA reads TGTGCCAGCAGCGGACAGTTGAACACTGAAGCTTTCTTT. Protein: CASSGQLNTEAFF.

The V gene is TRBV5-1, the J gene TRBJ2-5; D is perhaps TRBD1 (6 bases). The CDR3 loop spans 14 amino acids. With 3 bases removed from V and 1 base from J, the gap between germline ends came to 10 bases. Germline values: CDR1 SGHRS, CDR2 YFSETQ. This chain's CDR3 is CASSSEGGQETQYF. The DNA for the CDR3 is TGCGCCAGCAGCTCGGAAGGGGGCCAAGAGACCCAGTACTTC.

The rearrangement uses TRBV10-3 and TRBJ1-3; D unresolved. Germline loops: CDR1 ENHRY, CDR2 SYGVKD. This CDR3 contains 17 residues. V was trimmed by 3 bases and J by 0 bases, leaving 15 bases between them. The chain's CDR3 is CAISEWRATHSGNTIYF. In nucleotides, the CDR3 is TGTGCCATCAGTGAATGGAGGGCCACCCACTCTGGAAACACCATATATTTT.

The CDR3 bases are TGTGCCAGCAGCTTACAGGATGGCTACACCTTC. Its protein product is CASSLQDGYTF. V gene TRBV7-2 combines with J gene TRBJ1-2; no clear D. The length of the CDR3 is 11 residues. Germline assignment: CDR1 SGHTA and CDR2 FQGNSA. V lost 2 bases and J lost 6, with 4 bases in between.

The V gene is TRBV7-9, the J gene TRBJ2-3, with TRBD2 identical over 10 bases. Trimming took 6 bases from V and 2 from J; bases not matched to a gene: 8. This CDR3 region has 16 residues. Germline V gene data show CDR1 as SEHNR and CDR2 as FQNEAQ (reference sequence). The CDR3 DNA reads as TGTGCCAGCAGGCTCGCACTAGCGGGGACCACAGATACGCAGTATTTT. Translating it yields CASRLALAGTTDTQYF.